The text below deals with one T cell receptor beta chain. Per the original methods: Estimation of nucleated cell counts was performed using reference gene primer amplification. Libraries were prepared by immunoSEQ multiplex PCR; TCRdb keeps only in-frame clonotypes and omits some of them. V and J calls and clone size are as listed in that table; D and trimming were resolved from the DNA. Among fewer than 400,000 clones listed, around four fifths were seen once. This sample is drawn from a study of blood T cell repertoires in COVID-19. For the study at large: The study drew acute and convalescent COVID-19 samples from the United States, Italy and Spain. Sources were T cells, B-cell-depleted T cells, or PBMCs; the material itself was cDNA or gDNA.

CDR1 and CDR2 (germline): LNHDA, SQIVND (reference sequence). The CDR3 spans 16 residues. V gave up 4 bases and J gave up 2 bases; unmatched junction bases: 7. This TCR was sampled from a man aged 25 to 40 with active or convalescent COVID-19. Sequencing was performed on peripheral blood. The chain employs TRBV19 and TRBJ2-2; 7 positions match TRBD1. Here the CDR3 DNA reads TGTGCCAGTAGTACCCGACAGGGCGTAAACACCGGGGAGCTGTTTTTT. Its protein product is CASSTRQGVNTGELFF.